Detailed here is one TCR beta chain. The patients had localized lung adenocarcinoma, a non-small cell subtype. Using its own MiXCR run on the PCR reads, TCRdb lists one record per CDR3 protein. Here the sample spans approximately 24,000 distinct CDR3 sequences, less than 60% being singletons. The data originate from a study of CD4 and CD8 cells across lung adenocarcinoma regions. The CDR3 contains 15 residues. V shed 2 bases and J shed 1 base, with 10 bases lying between them. Germline values: CDR1 MGHDK, CDR2 SYGVNS. The specimen was CD8+ T cells from the center of a lung tumor. This TCR derives from a male donor with lung adenocarcinoma. The CD4 and CD8 labels of this study may be unreliable. This chain uses TRBV25-1 with TRBJ2-3; a possible D gene is TRBD1 (5 bases). The CDR3 reads CASSEGATRTDTQYF. The CDR3 region has the DNA TGTGCCAGCAGTGAAGGGGCCACCCGCACAGATACGCAGTATTTT.